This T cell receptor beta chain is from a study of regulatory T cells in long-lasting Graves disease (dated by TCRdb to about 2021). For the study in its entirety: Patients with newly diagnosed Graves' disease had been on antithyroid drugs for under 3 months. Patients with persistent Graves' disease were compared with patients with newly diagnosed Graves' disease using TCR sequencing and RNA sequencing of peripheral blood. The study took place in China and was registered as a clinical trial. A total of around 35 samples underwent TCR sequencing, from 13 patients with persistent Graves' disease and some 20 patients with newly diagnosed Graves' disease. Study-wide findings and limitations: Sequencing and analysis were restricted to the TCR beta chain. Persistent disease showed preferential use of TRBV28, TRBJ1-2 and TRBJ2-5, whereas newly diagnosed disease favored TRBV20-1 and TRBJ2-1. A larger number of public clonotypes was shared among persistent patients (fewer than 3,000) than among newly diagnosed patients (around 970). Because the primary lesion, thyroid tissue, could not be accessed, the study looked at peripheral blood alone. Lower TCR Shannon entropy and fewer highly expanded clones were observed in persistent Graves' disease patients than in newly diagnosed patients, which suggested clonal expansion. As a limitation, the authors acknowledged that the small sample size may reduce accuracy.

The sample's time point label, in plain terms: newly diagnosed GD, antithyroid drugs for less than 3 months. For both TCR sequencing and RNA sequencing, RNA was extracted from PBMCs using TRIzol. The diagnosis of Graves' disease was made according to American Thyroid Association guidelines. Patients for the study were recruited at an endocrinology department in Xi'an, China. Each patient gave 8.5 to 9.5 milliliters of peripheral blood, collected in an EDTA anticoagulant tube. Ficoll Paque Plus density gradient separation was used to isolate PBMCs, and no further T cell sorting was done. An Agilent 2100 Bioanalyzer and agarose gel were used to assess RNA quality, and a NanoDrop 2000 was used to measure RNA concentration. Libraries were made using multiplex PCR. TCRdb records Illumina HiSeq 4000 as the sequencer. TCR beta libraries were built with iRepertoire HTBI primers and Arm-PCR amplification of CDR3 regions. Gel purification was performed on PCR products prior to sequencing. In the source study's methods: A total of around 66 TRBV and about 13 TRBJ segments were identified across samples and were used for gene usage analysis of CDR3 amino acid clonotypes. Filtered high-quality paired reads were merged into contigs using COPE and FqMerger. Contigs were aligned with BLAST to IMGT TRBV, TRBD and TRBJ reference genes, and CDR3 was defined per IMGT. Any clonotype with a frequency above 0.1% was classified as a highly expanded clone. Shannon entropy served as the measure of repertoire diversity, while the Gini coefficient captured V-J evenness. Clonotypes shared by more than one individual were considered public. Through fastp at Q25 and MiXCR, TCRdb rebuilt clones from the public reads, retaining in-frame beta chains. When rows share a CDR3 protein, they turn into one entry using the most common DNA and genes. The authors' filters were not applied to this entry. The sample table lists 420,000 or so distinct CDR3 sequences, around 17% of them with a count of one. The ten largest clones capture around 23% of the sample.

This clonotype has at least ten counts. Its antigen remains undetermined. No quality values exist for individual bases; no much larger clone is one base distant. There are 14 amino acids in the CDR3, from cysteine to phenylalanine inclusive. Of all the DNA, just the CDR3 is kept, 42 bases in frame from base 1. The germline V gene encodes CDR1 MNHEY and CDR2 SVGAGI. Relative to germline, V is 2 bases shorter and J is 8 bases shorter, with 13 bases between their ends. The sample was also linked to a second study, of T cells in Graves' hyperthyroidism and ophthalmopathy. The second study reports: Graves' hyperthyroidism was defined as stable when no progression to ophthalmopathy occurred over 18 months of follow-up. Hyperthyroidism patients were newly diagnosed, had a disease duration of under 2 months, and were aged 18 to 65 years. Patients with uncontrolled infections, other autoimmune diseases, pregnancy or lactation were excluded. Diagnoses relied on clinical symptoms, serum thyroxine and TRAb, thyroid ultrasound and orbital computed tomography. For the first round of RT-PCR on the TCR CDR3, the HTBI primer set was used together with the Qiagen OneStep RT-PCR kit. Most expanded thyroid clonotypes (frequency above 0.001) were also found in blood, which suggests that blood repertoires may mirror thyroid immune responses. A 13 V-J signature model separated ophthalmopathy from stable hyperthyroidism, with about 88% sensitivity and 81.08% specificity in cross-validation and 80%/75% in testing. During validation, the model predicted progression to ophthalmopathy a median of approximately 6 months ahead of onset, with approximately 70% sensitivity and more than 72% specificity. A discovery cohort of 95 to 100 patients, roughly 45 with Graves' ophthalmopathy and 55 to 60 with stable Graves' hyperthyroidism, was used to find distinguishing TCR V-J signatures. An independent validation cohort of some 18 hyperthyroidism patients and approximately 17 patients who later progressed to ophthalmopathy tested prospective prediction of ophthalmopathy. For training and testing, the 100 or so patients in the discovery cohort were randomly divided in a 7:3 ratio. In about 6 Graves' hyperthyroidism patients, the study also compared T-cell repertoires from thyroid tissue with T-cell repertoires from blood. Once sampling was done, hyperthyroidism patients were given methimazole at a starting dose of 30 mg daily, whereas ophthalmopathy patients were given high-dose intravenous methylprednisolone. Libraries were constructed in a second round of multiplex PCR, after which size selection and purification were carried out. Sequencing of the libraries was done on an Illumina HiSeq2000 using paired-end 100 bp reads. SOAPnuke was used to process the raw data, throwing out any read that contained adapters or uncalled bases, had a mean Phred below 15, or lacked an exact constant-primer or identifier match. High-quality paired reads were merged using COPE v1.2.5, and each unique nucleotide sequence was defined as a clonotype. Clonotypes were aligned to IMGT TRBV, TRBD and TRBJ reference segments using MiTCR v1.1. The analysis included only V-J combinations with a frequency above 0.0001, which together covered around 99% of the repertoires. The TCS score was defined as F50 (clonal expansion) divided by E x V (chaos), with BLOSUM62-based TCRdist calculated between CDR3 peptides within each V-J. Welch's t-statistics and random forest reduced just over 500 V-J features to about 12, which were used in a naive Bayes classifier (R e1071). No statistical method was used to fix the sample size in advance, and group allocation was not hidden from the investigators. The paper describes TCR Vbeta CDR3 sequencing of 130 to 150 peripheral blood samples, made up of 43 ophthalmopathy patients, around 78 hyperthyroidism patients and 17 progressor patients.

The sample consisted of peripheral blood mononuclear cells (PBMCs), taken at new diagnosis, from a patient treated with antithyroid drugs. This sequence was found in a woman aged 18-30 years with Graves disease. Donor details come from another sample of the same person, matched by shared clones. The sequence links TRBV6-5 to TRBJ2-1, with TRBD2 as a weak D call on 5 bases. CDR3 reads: CASSYRGTTHEQFF. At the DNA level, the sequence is TGTGCCAGCAGTTACCGGGGTACGACCCATGAGCAGTTCTTC.